What follows describes a single T cell receptor beta chain. These data belong to a study of blood T cell repertoires in COVID-19. At the level of the study: Both acute and convalescent COVID-19 samples were obtained from the United States, Italy and Spain. The cDNA or gDNA used as material had been derived from T cells, B-cell-depleted T cells, or PBMCs.

Per germline, CDR1 SNHLY and CDR2 FYNNEI. Trimming stripped 8 bases from V and 0 bases from J, with 11 bases between. This CDR3 is built from 14 residues. Authors' methods: Estimates of nucleated cell counts were drawn from the amplification of reference gene primers. The table came from immunoSEQ multiplex PCR; TCRdb's copy has only in-frame clones and leaves some out. V and J calls and clone size are those listed in that table; D and trimming were worked out from the DNA. The repertoire holds some 200,000 clones, with about 86% as singletons. The sequence was collected from a young man with active or convalescent COVID-19. Sequenced material: peripheral blood. The J gene is TRBJ1-5, the V gene TRBV2; unclear D gene. The CDR3 is CASRRGYSNQPQHF. In nucleotides, the CDR3 is TGTGCCAGCCGTAGAGGTTATAGCAATCAGCCCCAGCATTTT.